This T cell receptor (beta chain) is drawn from a study of molecular identifiers for immune sequencing clone quantification. One entry per CDR3 protein, called by TCRdb with MiXCR from the PCR reads. The sample has more than 450,000 distinct CDR3 sequences; around 23% are singletons. The CDR3 is 13 amino acids. Per germline, CDR1 GTSNPN and CDR2 SVGIG (reference sequence). V was trimmed by 0 bases and J by 6 bases, leaving 11 bases between them. Researchers sorted naive CD8 T cells as cells that were CD8+CD4-CCR7+CD45RA+. This chain links TRBV30 with TRBJ1-1, with D perhaps TRBD1 (5 bases). The source of this sequence is a human donor in good health. Some libraries in this study had Jurkat cell RNA spiked in. The specimen sequenced was naive CD8+ T cells from blood, with Jurkat cell RNA spiked in. Subset of the sample: FACS-sorted CD8+CD4-CCR7+CD45RA+ naive T cells. The CDR3 loop is CAWSVGAGPEAFF. The CDR3 region has the DNA TGTGCCTGGAGTGTTGGGGCCGGCCCTGAAGCTTTCTTT.